This T cell receptor (beta chain) was recovered during a study of CD8 T cells in Susac syndrome. With random hexamers, roughly 0.45 to 1 ug RNA was reverse transcribed. TCR beta CDR3 was amplified by immunoSEQ multiplex PCR. This amplification extended across 54 Vbeta and 13 Jbeta segments. From the immunoSEQ multiplex PCR reads, TCRdb called clonotypes with MiXCR, one entry per CDR3 protein. The repertoire holds around 62,000 distinct CDR3 sequences, more than 90% seen once, with roughly 0.19% in the top ten. The CDR3 spans 18 residues. Germline lookup yields CDR1 MNHEY and CDR2 SVGAGI. V lost 2 bases and J 8 bases, leaving 22 bases between the germline ends. Peripheral blood CD8+ and CD4+ T cells were profiled by TCR beta sequencing. Matched for age and sex, the controls were healthy donors.

The TCR comes from a human donor in good health. The chain combines TRBV6-5 with TRBJ1-6; D gene ambiguous. The material sequenced was CD8+ T cells from PBMCs. CDR3 sequence (DNA): TGTGCCAGCAGTTACCCGAGAGGAGGAGGGCTCGCGGATTCACCCCTCCACTTT. Translation: CASSYPRGGGLADSPLHF.